This TCR beta chain appears in the sequencing data of a study of blood T cell repertoires in COVID-19. As for the study in general: Sources were T cells, B-cell-depleted T cells, or PBMCs; the material itself was cDNA or gDNA.

Trimming cost V 2 bases and J 3 bases; bases outside gene matches: 4. The CDR3 covers 15 residues. CDR1 SGHRS and CDR2 YFSETQ come from the germline V gene. Repertoires were generated with immunoSEQ multiplex PCR, while TCRdb's copy carries only in-frame clones and drops some. The sample has approximately 36,000 clones, around 80% seen once. Sequenced input: peripheral blood. The clonotype comes from a man in his 60s with COVID-19, enrolled during active disease. The V gene is TRBV5-1, the J gene TRBJ1-3, with 8 bases fitting TRBD1. CDR3 sequence: CASSFDRGRGNTIYF. In DNA, the CDR3 is TGCGCCAGCAGCTTTGACAGGGGACGTGGAAACACCATATATTTT.